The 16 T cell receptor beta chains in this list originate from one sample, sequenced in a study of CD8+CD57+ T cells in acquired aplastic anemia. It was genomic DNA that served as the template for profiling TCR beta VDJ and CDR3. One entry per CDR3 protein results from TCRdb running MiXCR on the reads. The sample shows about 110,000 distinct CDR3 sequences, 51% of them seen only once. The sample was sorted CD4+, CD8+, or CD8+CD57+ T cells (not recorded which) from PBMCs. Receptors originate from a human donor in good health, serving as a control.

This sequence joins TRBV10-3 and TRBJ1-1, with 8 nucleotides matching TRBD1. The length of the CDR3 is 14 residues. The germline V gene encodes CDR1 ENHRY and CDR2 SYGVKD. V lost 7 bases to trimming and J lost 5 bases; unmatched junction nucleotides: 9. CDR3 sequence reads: CAIKPGGARTEAFF. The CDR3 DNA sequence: TGTGCCATCAAGCCAGGGGGCGCACGGACTGAAGCTTTCTTT.

CDR3 amino acids: CAWSVHSWYSNQPQHF. The CDR3 bases are TGTGCCTGGAGTGTACACAGCTGGTATAGCAATCAGCCCCAGCATTTT. V gene TRBV30 combines with J gene TRBJ1-5; no reliable D call. Germline V CDR1 and CDR2: GTSNPN, SVGIG (reference sequence). Deletions cut 0 bases from V and 0 bases from J, with 12 bases between. The CDR3 sequence is 16 residues long.

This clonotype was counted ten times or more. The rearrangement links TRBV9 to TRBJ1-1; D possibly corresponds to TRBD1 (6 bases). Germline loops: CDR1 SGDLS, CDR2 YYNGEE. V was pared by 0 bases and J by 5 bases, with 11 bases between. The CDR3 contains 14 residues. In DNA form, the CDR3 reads TGTGCCAGCAGCGTAGGTAAGGGGGGGACTGAAGCTTTCTTT. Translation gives CASSVGKGGTEAFF.

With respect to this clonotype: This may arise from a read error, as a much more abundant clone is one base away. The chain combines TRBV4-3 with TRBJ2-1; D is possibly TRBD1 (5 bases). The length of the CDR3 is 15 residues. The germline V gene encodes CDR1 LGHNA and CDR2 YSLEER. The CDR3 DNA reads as TGCGCCAGCAGCCAAGTGGTCAGGGCCTACAATGGGCAGTTCTTC. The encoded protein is CASSQVVRAYNGQFF.

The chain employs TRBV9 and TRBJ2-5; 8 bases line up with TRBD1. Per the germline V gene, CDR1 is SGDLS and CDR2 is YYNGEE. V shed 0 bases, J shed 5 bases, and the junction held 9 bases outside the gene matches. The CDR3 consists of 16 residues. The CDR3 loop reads CASSVDVQGAYETQYF. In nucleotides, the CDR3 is TGTGCCAGCAGCGTAGATGTCCAGGGGGCCTATGAGACCCAGTACTTC. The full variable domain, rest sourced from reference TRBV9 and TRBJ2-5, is DSGVTQTPKHLITATGQRVTLRCSPRSGDLSVYWYQQSLDQGLQFLIQYYNGEERAKGNILERFSAQQFPDLHSELNLSSLELGDSALYFCASSVDVQGAYETQYFGPGTRLLVL.

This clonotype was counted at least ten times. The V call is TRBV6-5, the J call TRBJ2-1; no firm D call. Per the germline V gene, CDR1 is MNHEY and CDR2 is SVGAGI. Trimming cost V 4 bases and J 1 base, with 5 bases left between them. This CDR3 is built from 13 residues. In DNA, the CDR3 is TGTGCCAGCAGTTCCGGGTCCTACAATGAGCAGTTCTTC. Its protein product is CASSSGSYNEQFF.

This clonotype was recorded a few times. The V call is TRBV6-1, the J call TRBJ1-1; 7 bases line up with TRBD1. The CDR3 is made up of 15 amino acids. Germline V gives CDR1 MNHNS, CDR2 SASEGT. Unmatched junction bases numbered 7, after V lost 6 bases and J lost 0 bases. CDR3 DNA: TGTGCCAGCAGCCCTGGACAGGTCATGAACACTGAAGCTTTCTTT. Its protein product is CASSPGQVMNTEAFF.

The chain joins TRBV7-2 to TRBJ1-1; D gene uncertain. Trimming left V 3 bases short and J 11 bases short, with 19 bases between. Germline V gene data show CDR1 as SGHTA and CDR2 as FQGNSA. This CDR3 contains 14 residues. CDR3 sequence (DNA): TGTGCCAGCAGCTTTGGGTCGGTGCTAAAAAGGGCTTTCTTT. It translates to CASSFGSVLKRAFF.

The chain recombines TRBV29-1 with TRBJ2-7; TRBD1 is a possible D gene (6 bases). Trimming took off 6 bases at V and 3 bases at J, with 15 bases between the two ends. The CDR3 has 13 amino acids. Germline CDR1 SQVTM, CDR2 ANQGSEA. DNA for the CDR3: TGCAGCGTAACACAGGGCGATCGCTACGAGCAGTACTTC. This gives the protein CSVTQGDRYEQYF.

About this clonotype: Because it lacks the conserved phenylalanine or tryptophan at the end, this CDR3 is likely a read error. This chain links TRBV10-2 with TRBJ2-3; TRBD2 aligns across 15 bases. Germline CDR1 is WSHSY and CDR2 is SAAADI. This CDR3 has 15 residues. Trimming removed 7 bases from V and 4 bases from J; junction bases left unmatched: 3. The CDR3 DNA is TGCGCCAGCACTGGACTAGCGGGAGGGGCAGATACGCAGTATCTT. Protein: CASTGLAGGADTQYL.

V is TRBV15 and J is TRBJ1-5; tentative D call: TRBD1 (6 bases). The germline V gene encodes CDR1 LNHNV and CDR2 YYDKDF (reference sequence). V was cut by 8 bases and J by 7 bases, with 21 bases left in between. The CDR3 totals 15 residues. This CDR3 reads CATQTGTIANQPQHF. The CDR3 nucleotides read TGTGCCACCCAAACCGGGACAATAGCTAACCAGCCCCAGCATTTT.

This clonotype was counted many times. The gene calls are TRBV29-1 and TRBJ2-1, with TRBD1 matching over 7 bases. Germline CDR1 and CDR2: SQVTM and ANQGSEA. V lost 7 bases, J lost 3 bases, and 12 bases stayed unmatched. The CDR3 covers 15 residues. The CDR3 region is CSANPTGILYNEQFF. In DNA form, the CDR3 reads TGCAGCGCAAACCCGACAGGGATTCTCTACAATGAGCAGTTCTTC.

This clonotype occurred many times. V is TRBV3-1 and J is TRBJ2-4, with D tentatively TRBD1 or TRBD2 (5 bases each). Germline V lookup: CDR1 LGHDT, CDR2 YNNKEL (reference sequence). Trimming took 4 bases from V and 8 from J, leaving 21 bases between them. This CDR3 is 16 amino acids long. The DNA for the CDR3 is TGTGCCAGCAGCCCATCGCGGTACAACCGGGGCGACATTCAGTACTTC. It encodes CASSPSRYNRGDIQYF.

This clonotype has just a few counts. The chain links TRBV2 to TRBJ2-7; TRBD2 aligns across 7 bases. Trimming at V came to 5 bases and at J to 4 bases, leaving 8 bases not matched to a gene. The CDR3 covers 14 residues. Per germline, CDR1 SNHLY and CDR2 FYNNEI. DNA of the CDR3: TGTGCCAGCAGTTTTCCGGGAGGAGAATACGAGCAGTACTTC. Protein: CASSFPGGEYEQYF.

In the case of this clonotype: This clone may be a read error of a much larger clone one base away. The CDR3 nucleotides are TGTGCCAGCAGCCCCTCCGGGATCTGGAATGAAAGACTGTTTTTT. Its translation: CASSPSGIWNERLFF. V usage is TRBV7-9 and J usage is TRBJ1-4; D is unresolved. This CDR3 contains 15 residues. Germline V gene sequence: CDR1 SEHNR, CDR2 FQNEAQ (reference sequence). Full variable domain (remainder filled in from reference TRBV7-9 and TRBJ1-4): DTGVSQNPRHKITKRGQNVTFRCDPISEHNRLYWYRQTLGQGPEFLTYFQNEAQLEKSRLLSDRFSAERPKGSFSTLEIQRTEQGDSAMYLCASSPSGIWNERLFFGSGTQLSVL.

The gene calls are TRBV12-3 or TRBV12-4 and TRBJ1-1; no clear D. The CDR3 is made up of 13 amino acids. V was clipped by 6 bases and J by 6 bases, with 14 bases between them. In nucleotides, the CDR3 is TGTGCCAGCAGCCCTCCACAAACGGCTGAAGCTTTCTTT. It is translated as CASSPPQTAEAFF.